This is a list of T cell receptor beta chains from one sample in a study of early T cells in non-severe SARS-CoV-2 infection. TCRdb processed the 5' RACE reads anew with MiXCR; each CDR3 protein has one entry. Among about 46,000 distinct CDR3 sequences listed, 5% to 6.5% were seen once. The sequences come from whole blood, collected at baseline. These receptors came from an adult who was a healthcare worker with PCR-confirmed SARS-CoV-2 infection or an uninfected control (not recorded which). CDR3s include the opening cysteine and the closing phenylalanine or tryptophan. Fields, in order: V gene, clone size, J gene, D gene, CDR3 DNA, CDR3 protein. The D gene is left open where the match is weak. Rows give clone size only sometimes, using once, few, many, or a class for an expanded clone.

>TRBV5-5|many|TRBJ2-1|.
TGTGCCAGCAGCTTGGTTTTACAGTACTACAATGAGCAGTTCTTC
CASSLVLQYYNEQFF
>TRBV12-3/TRBV12-4|few|TRBJ2-3|TRBD2
TGTGCCAGCAGTCTAGCGGGGCGGGGAGATACGCAGTATTTT
CASSLAGRGDTQYF
>TRBV20-1|many|TRBJ2-2|.
TGCAGTGCTAGAGGGGGAACCGGGGAGCTGTTTTTT
CSARGGTGELFF
>TRBV6-1|many|TRBJ2-3|TRBD2
TGTGCCAGCAGTGAATCCCTAGCGGGTGTTCCAGATACGCAGTATTTT
CASSESLAGVPDTQYF
>TRBV29-1|many|TRBJ1-2|.
TGCAGCGCCCGGAACTCAATAGCTAACTATGGCTACACCTTC
CSARNSIANYGYTF
>TRBV7-8|.|TRBJ2-1|.
TGTGCCAGCAGCTTACTTTTAGGCCGTGTCAATGAGCAGTTCTTC
CASSLLLGRVNEQFF
>TRBV6-6|many|TRBJ2-4|.
TGTGCCTCCACCGCCTCAGTGGCTAACTTAAACATTCAGTACTTC
CASTASVANLNIQYF
>TRBV29-1|many|TRBJ1-2|TRBD1
TGCAGCGTTGAAGTAGGGGGCTACTATGGCTACACCTTC
CSVEVGGYYGYTF
>TRBV7-2|few|TRBJ2-1|.
TGTGCCAGCACCCCCTTCACCTACAATGAGCAGTTCTTC
CASTPFTYNEQFF
>TRBV6-2/TRBV6-3|.|TRBJ2-3|TRBD2
TGTGCCAGCAGTTACGGGACTAGCGACAGCACAGATACGCAGTATTTT
CASSYGTSDSTDTQYF
>TRBV28|.|TRBJ2-2|.
TGTGCCAGCAGTTTATACGGGCCCACTAACACCGGGGAGCTGTTTTTT
CASSLYGPTNTGELFF
>TRBV28|few|TRBJ2-5|TRBD2
TGTGCCAGCAGGGAGGGACTAAAAGAGACCCAGTACTTC
CASREGLKETQYF
>TRBV3-1|many|TRBJ2-1|.
TGTGCCAGCAGCCAAGGAATAGGGGCTGATGAGCAGTTCTTC
CASSQGIGADEQFF
>TRBV7-9|many|TRBJ2-3|.
TGTGCCAGCAGCTTAGGCGCTCGGATAGGTGATACGCAGTATTTT
CASSLGARIGDTQYF
>TRBV24-1|many|TRBJ2-5|.
TGTGCCACCAGTCCCGCCCTAGCGCCACAGGGGACCCAGTACTTC
CATSPALAPQGTQYF
>TRBV28|many|TRBJ2-1|.
TGTGCCAGCACCTCTTCGGAGGGGGGAAGCTACAATGAGCAGTTCTTC
CASTSSEGGSYNEQFF
>TRBV11-3|many|TRBJ2-7|.
TGTGCCAGCAGCCTCGGATCCCGGGGGGAGCAGTACTTC
CASSLGSRGEQYF
>TRBV7-7|many|TRBJ2-5|TRBD2
TGTGCCAGCAGTTTTAGCGGGAAGGAGACCCAGTACTTC
CASSFSGKETQYF
>TRBV7-2|many|TRBJ2-7|.
TGTGCCAGCTCCTTTCCGGGTCCCTACGAGCAGTACTTC
CASSFPGPYEQYF
>TRBV6-1|few|TRBJ1-2|.
TGTGCCAGTACCGTTCAGGGAGGCGGCTACACCTTC
CASTVQGGGYTF
>TRBV4-1|.|TRBJ2-1|.
TGCGCCAGCAGCCAGGAGCTAGGACTAAAGAATGAGCAGTTCTTC
CASSQELGLKNEQFF
>TRBV20-1|many|TRBJ1-5|TRBD1
TGCAGTGCTAGATTCCGGGACAGGGAGGATCAGCCCCAGCATTTT
CSARFRDREDQPQHF
>TRBV10-2|many|TRBJ1-1|.
TGCGCCAGCAGCGGCGGACAGCAGAACACTGAAGCTTTCTTT
CASSGGQQNTEAFF
>TRBV13|many|TRBJ2-1|TRBD2
TGTGCCAGCAGCTTGGGACTAGCGGGGGACAATGAGCAGTTCTTC
CASSLGLAGDNEQFF
>TRBV20-1|many|TRBJ1-2|.
TGCAGTGCTAGTGGCAGGGTGCCTGGCTACACCTTC
CSASGRVPGYTF
>TRBV24-1|many|TRBJ2-7|.
TGTGCCACCAGTGAAGAAGGCCGGCAGTACTTC
CATSEEGRQYF
>TRBV20-1|few|TRBJ2-1|.
TGCAGTGTGTATCCGGACAATGAGCAGTTCTTC
CSVYPDNEQFF
>TRBV7-9|many|TRBJ2-7|.
TGTGCCAGCAGCCCACCGGCAGCGACCGCCTACGAGCAGTACTTC
CASSPPAATAYEQYF
>TRBV3-1|medium-sized|TRBJ2-6|.
TGTGCCAGCAGCCAAGAAGGGACGAACTCTGGGGCCAACGTCCTGACTTTC
CASSQEGTNSGANVLTF
>TRBV20-1|many|TRBJ2-5|TRBD2
TGCAGACCAGAAGTAGCGGGAGCCGGGGGAGAGACCCAGTACTTC
CRPEVAGAGGETQYF
>TRBV11-2|few|TRBJ2-3|.
TGTGCCAGCAGCCTAGGGGGGGGCGGAGACACAGATACGCAGTATTTT
CASSLGGGGDTDTQYF
>TRBV29-1|.|TRBJ2-2|.
TGCAGCGGAAGTACAGCGAACACCGGGGAGCTGTTTTTT
CSGSTANTGELFF
>TRBV5-1|many|TRBJ2-1|.
TGCGCCAGCAGCTTGGAGGCGTCCTACAATGAGCAGTTCTTC
CASSLEASYNEQFF
>TRBV27|.|TRBJ1-3|TRBD1
TGTGCCAGCAGAAGACAGGGAGTAAGTGGAAACACCATATATTTT
CASRRQGVSGNTIYF
>TRBV6-5|.|TRBJ1-5|.
TGTGCCAGCAGTTATTTCAGGGATAGCAATCAGCCCCAGCATTTT
CASSYFRDSNQPQHF
>TRBV19|many|TRBJ2-3|TRBD2
TGTGCCAGTAGTATGCCGGCTAGCGGGACAGATACGCAGTATTTT
CASSMPASGTDTQYF
>TRBV5-1|many|TRBJ2-3|.
TGCGCCAGCAGCCCGTCCCCGGAACAGGGCCGCACAGATACGCAGTATTTT
CASSPSPEQGRTDTQYF
>TRBV11-3|.|TRBJ2-2|TRBD2
TGTGCCAGCAGCCAGAGCCTGACTAGCGGGAGAATCACCGGGGAGCTGTTTTTT
CASSQSLTSGRITGELFF
>TRBV14|many|TRBJ2-7|TRBD1
TGTGCCAGCAGCTTTACAGGGGGCGGCGAGCAGTACTTC
CASSFTGGGEQYF
>TRBV20-1|.|TRBJ2-1|.
TGCAGTGCGCCCGTCCGCGCGGAGTCCCCCAACAATGAGCAGTTCTTC
CSAPVRAESPNNEQFF
>TRBV20-1|.|TRBJ2-7|.
TGCAGTGCTTCCCCGGATAGCTACGAGCAGTACTTC
CSASPDSYEQYF
>TRBV29-1|many|TRBJ2-5|.
TGCAGCGTTGAAAGTGCCAGGGGTTCAATGTCGGAGACCCAGTACTTC
CSVESARGSMSETQYF
>TRBV6-5|many|TRBJ2-7|TRBD2
TGTGCCAGCAGCCGAGGACTAGCGGGCGAGCAGTACTTC
CASSRGLAGEQYF
>TRBV29-1|many|TRBJ2-7|.
TGCAGCGTTGAAGAAGGGAGTGTGCAGTACTTC
CSVEEGSVQYF
>TRBV11-2|few|TRBJ2-7|TRBD2
TGTGCCAGCAGCTCCCGACTAGCGGTAGACTACGAGCAGTACTTC
CASSSRLAVDYEQYF
>TRBV6-5|few|TRBJ1-1|.
TGTGCCAGCAACCAACAGGGAATAGGAACTGAAGCTTTCTTT
CASNQQGIGTEAFF
>TRBV6-5|many|TRBJ1-2|.
TGTGCCAGCAGTTACTCTAGGGGCTATGGCTACACCTTC
CASSYSRGYGYTF
>TRBV20-1|.|TRBJ1-4|.
TGCAGTGCTAATAGGGGTGGAAAACTGTTTTTT
CSANRGGKLFF
>TRBV5-1|.|TRBJ2-1|.
TGCGCCAGCAGCTTCGGGTTGCTGGGGAATGAGCAGTTCTTC
CASSFGLLGNEQFF
>TRBV19|many|TRBJ2-1|TRBD1
TGTGCCAGTAGTACCACCGGGACAGGGGAGAATGAGCAGTTCTTC
CASSTTGTGENEQFF
>TRBV19|many|TRBJ2-6|.
TGTGCCAGTAGTTCCCGGGTCACCGGGGCCAACGTCCTGACTTTC
CASSSRVTGANVLTF